A single sample is the source of the 12 T cell receptor beta chains below, sequenced in a study of blood T cell repertoires in COVID-19 (dated by TCRdb to 2020 to 2021). The library was obtained by the immunoSEQ multiplex PCR assay. TCRdb took this table from immuneACCESS and kept in-frame rearrangements with V and J called. Such tables lack part of the clones; where checked against another copy, unresolved V genes explain under half of the gap, and the rest is unexplained. Within this sample are about 200,000 clones, with around 86% of them counted one time only. Of the sample, roughly 4.5% falls within the top ten clones. Sequencing used peripheral blood. The receptor source for this set is a man aged 50-60 years with acute or convalescent COVID-19.

V and J are TRBV4-2 and TRBJ1-2; the D gene is possibly TRBD1 (5 bases). V dropped 5 bases and J dropped 3 bases, with 10 bases sitting between them. The CDR3 totals 13 residues. Germline-derived CDR1 and CDR2 are LGHNA and YNFKEQ. The CDR3: CASSSGIDYGYTF. CDR3 bases: TGTGCCAGCAGCTCAGGGATTGACTATGGCTACACCTTC.

This rearrangement joins TRBV5-4 to TRBJ1-4; no clear D. The CDR3 totals 17 residues. CDR1 and CDR2 from the germline V gene are SGHNT and YYREEE (reference sequence). Between the trimmed V and J ends, which lost 1 base and 2 bases, there was a span of 15 bases. The DNA for the CDR3 is TGTGCCAGCAGCTTGATCGGTCAACAGACGACTAATGAAAAACTGTTTTTT. This translates into CASSLIGQQTTNEKLFF.

The gene calls are TRBV18 and TRBJ1-1, with 7 bases fitting TRBD1. Germline CDR1 KGHSH, CDR2 LQKENI. The CDR3 runs 15 residues. V gave up 4 bases and J gave up 1 base; unmatched junction bases: 6. DNA for the CDR3: TGTGCCAGCTCACAGGGGGCGCAGCCGAACACTGAAGCTTTCTTT. Its protein product is CASSQGAQPNTEAFF.

This sequence joins TRBV5-1 and TRBJ1-1; D is uncertain. Germline CDR1 reads SGHRS; CDR2 reads YFSETQ. The ends were cut back, 3 bases at V and 1 base at J, with 10 bases in the middle. There are 14 residues in the CDR3. Here the CDR3 DNA reads TGCGCCAGCAGCTACGAGTGGAGGAACACTGAAGCTTTCTTT. This encodes CASSYEWRNTEAFF.

This clone came up a few times. The chain employs TRBV19 and TRBJ1-4, with 10 nucleotides matching TRBD1. Germline V lookup: CDR1 LNHDA, CDR2 SQIVND (reference sequence). The V gene end was trimmed by 7 bases and the J gene end by 11 bases; junction bases not matched to a gene: 25. CDR3 length: 19 amino acids. CDR3 residues: CASTFVIFGGQGPAGKLFF. DNA of the CDR3: TGTGCCAGTACTTTCGTCATTTTTGGGGGACAGGGGCCAGCGGGGAAACTGTTTTTT.

The V call is TRBV18, the J call TRBJ2-5; 8 nucleotides agree with TRBD2. Germline lookup yields CDR1 KGHSH and CDR2 LQKENI. V dropped 0 bases and J dropped 2; count of bases not matched to a gene: 11. The CDR3 consists of 18 residues. The CDR3: CASSPPKGTAGVQETQYF. Here the CDR3 DNA reads TGTGCCAGCTCACCACCGAAAGGCACAGCGGGGGTTCAAGAGACCCAGTACTTC. The full variable domain, its missing parts supplied by reference TRBV18 and TRBJ2-5, is NAGVMQNPRHLVRRRGQEARLRCSPMKGHSHVYWYRQLPEEGLKFMVYLQKENIIDESGMPKERFSAEFPKEGPSILRIQQVVRGDSAAYFCASSPPKGTAGVQETQYFGPGTRLLVL.

V is TRBV18 and J is TRBJ1-3, with a possible D match to TRBD1 (6 bases). Germline V CDR1 and CDR2: KGHSH, LQKENI. The CDR3 is made up of 16 amino acids. V was cut by 3 bases and J by 0 bases, with 12 bases left in between. CDR3 in DNA: TGTGCCAGCTCACCTTCCGGACAGATCTCTGGAAACACCATATATTTT. Protein product: CASSPSGQISGNTIYF.

This rearrangement joins TRBV3-1 (or the pseudogene TRBV3-2) to TRBJ1-6, with D tentatively TRBD1 (6 bases). Trimming cost V 4 bases and J 7 bases, with 11 bases left between them. CDR3 length equals 14 residues. The V gene's germline CDR1 is LGHDT and CDR2 YNNKEL (reference sequence). CDR3 coding DNA: TGTGCCAGCAGCCGTTGGACAGAGAATTCACCCCTCCACTTT. Protein sequence: CASSRWTENSPLHF.

This chain joins TRBV19 and TRBJ1-5; D unclear. Germline V gene sequence: CDR1 LNHDA, CDR2 SQIVND (reference sequence). V gave up 4 bases and J gave up 7 bases, with 11 bases separating them. CDR3 length: 13 residues. DNA for the CDR3: TGTGCCAGTAGTAACCAGGTAAACCAGCCCCAGCATTTT. Amino acid sequence: CASSNQVNQPQHF.

The chain has TRBV6-5 and TRBJ1-1, with D possibly being TRBD1 (6 bases). The germline V gene has CDR1 MNHEY and CDR2 SVGAGI. This CDR3 has 14 amino acids. V was pared by 6 bases and J by 1 base, with 12 bases between. The CDR3 reads CASRPTTGNTEAFF. The CDR3 bases are TGTGCCAGCAGGCCGACGACAGGGAACACTGAAGCTTTCTTT.

The sample holds a few counts of this clone. This chain uses TRBV6-5 with TRBJ2-2; possible D gene TRBD2, 5 bases. The germline CDR1 and CDR2 sequences are MNHEY and SVGAGI. The CDR3 is 12 amino acids. The V end lost 7 bases, the J end lost 6 bases, and 9 bases lay between the germline ends. CDR3 nucleotide sequence: TGTGCCAGCATATTCGGGGCCGGGGAGCTGTTTTTT. It is translated as CASIFGAGELFF.

The V and J genes are TRBV6-6 and TRBJ2-7; the match to TRBD1 covers 7 bases. Germline V lookup: CDR1 MNHNY, CDR2 SVGAGI (reference sequence). Trimming at V came to 5 bases and at J to 2 bases, leaving 6 bases not matched to a gene. The CDR3 has 14 amino acids. The CDR3 DNA sequence: TGTGCCAGCAGTATCTACAGGGGTCCCTACGAGCAGTACTTC. It encodes CASSIYRGPYEQYF.